What follows are 26 T cell receptor beta chains derived from one specimen sequenced in a study of cytomegalovirus exposure and HLA in healthy donors (dated by TCRdb to about 2017). The library was made by the immunoSEQ multiplex PCR assay. The multiplex PCR relied on a mix of 60 forward primers for TCR Vbeta segments and 13 reverse primers for TCR Jbeta segments. Here the immuneACCESS table is served through TCRdb, limited to in-frame sequences with V and J called. Missing clones are a known gap in these copies; in checked studies unresolved V genes cover under half, and the rest lacks a known reason. This sample is represented by over 110,000 clones; roughly 79% of them were singletons. The ten largest clones represent under 10% of the sample. Sequenced sample: PBMCs. The receptors stem from a woman aged 60 to 75 in good health and CMV-seropositive.

The chain uses TRBV7-2 and TRBJ1-1, with 11 bases identical to TRBD1. The CDR3 consists of 14 residues. Trimming took 5 bases from V and 4 from J; bases not matched to a gene: 3. CDR1 is SGHTA and CDR2 is FQGNSA in the germline V gene. As DNA, the CDR3 is TGTGCCAGCAGCCGGGACAGGGGGACCACTGAAGCTTTCTTT. This codes for CASSRDRGTTEAFF.

This chain links TRBV10-3 with TRBJ2-1; D might be TRBD1 (6 bases). The CDR3 is 16 amino acids. Per germline, CDR1 ENHRY and CDR2 SYGVKD. Trimming cost V 3 bases and J 8 bases, with 20 bases left between them. CDR3 nucleotide sequence: TGTGCCATCAGTGACCGCGTTCTAAGAAACAGGGATGAGCAGTTCTTC. This sequence encodes CAISDRVLRNRDEQFF.

The chain uses TRBV28 and TRBJ1-4; 7 bases are shared with TRBD1. In germline, CDR1 is MDHEN, CDR2 SYDVKM. The trim removed 5 bases at V and 0 bases at J, leaving 6 bases unmatched. The CDR3 runs 16 residues. CDR3 DNA sequence: TGTGCCAGCAGTGGCCGGGACAGTGCAACTAATGAAAAACTGTTTTTT. Translated: CASSGRDSATNEKLFF.

The J gene is TRBJ2-7, the V gene TRBV30, with 8 bases fitting TRBD1. Looked up from germline, CDR1 is GTSNPN and CDR2 is SVGIG (reference sequence). CDR3 length: 14 amino acids. With V trimmed by 3 bases and J by 4 bases, 8 bases remained unmatched. The CDR3 sequence: CAWRLRDRSYEQYF. CDR3 sequence (DNA): TGTGCCTGGAGGCTACGGGACAGGAGTTACGAGCAGTACTTC. Using reference TRBV30 and TRBJ2-7 for the parts outside the CDR3, the full variable domain is SQTIHQWPATLVQPVGSPLSLECTVEGTSNPNLYWYRQAAGRGLQLLFYSVGIGQISSEVPQNLSASRPQDRQFILSSKKLLLSDSGFYLCAWRLRDRSYEQYFGPGTRLTVT.

The J gene is TRBJ2-7, the V gene TRBV2, with TRBD1 matching 8 bases. The germline CDR1 and CDR2 sequences are SNHLY and FYNNEI. The CDR3 has 15 amino acids. The V gene end was trimmed by 4 bases and the J gene end by 2 bases; junction bases not matched to a gene: 7. The CDR3 nucleotides are TGTGCCAGCAGTGGAATGGAGACAGGGGCCTACGAGCAGTACTTC. Protein sequence: CASSGMETGAYEQYF.

CDR3 bases: TGTGCCAGTAGTATCCTTCCACAGAGCTCTGGAAACACCATATATTTT. This gives the protein CASSILPQSSGNTIYF. This chain connects TRBV19 to TRBJ1-3; unclear D gene. This CDR3 region has 16 residues. The V end lost 3 bases, the J end lost 0 bases, and 12 bases lay between the germline ends. Looked up from germline, CDR1 is LNHDA and CDR2 is SQIVND (reference sequence).

This chain uses TRBV21-1 with TRBJ2-1; the D call in the table, TRBD2, was not verified against the DNA. TRBV21-1 is classified as a pseudogene. The CDR3 sequence is 13 residues long. DNA of the CDR3: TGTGCCAGCAGCAAAGGGCTAGCGGGAGGTGGGTTCTTC. It codes for CASSKGLAGGGFF.

J is TRBJ1-1 and V is TRBV7-9, with D unresolved. Germline V gene data show CDR1 as SEHNR and CDR2 as FQNEAQ (reference sequence). The CDR3 has 13 residues. V gave up 6 bases and J gave up 5 bases, with 13 bases separating them. CDR3 loop: CASRVPQQTEAFF. The DNA for the CDR3 is TGTGCCAGCAGGGTACCACAGCAAACTGAAGCTTTCTTT.

This clone was observed a single time. V is TRBV5-1 and J is TRBJ1-1; TRBD1 is a possible D gene (5 bases). V was clipped by 1 base and J by 1 base, with 11 bases between them. This CDR3 contains 15 residues. CDR1 is SGHRS, CDR2 YFSETQ, per germline. This CDR3 reads CASSLMGGENTEAFF. The CDR3 nucleotides are TGCGCCAGCAGCTTGATGGGGGGTGAGAACACTGAAGCTTTCTTT.

The chain couples TRBV4-1 to TRBJ2-2; 7 bases align to TRBD2. V dropped 1 base and J dropped 6; count of bases not matched to a gene: 5. The CDR3 has 15 amino acids. The germline V gene has CDR1 MGHRA and CDR2 YSYEKL. CDR3 region: CASSQVRGRAGELFF. CDR3 in DNA: TGCGCCAGCAGCCAAGTCCGAGGGAGGGCCGGGGAGCTGTTTTTT.

The J gene is TRBJ2-2, the V gene TRBV30, with TRBD1 matching 12 bases. The last part of the DNA fits TRBJ1-3 better; the J call may be wrong. The CDR3 extends over 14 amino acids. Germline V gene lookup returns CDR1 GTSNPN and CDR2 SVGIG (reference sequence). The CDR3 loop reads CAWSTGTGGNTIYF. The DNA for the CDR3 is TGTGCCTGGAGTACAGGGACAGGGGGCAACACCATATATTTT.

The chain combines TRBV28 with TRBJ2-7; D unresolved. Germline CDR1 MDHEN, CDR2 SYDVKM. V lost 4 bases to trimming and J lost 2 bases, with 3 bases between them. The CDR3 runs to 11 residues. In DNA, the CDR3 is TGTGCCAGCAGTTCTACCTACGAGCAGTACTTC. Protein product: CASSSTYEQYF.

The chain carries TRBV18 and TRBJ2-7; 9 bases match TRBD2. J gave up 5 bases and V 0 bases, and 5 bases lay outside the gene matches. Per the germline V gene, CDR1 is KGHSH and CDR2 is LQKENI. The CDR3 runs 15 residues. This CDR3 reads CASSPPAGGPHEQYF. CDR3 in DNA: TGTGCCAGCTCACCACCGGCGGGAGGGCCCCACGAGCAGTACTTC.

V usage is TRBV5-1 and J usage is TRBJ2-7; perhaps TRBD2 as D (6 bases). The germline V and J ends were trimmed by 2 bases and 4 bases, with 34 bases remaining between them. The CDR3 length is 21 residues. Looked up from germline, CDR1 is SGHRS and CDR2 is YFSETQ. For the CDR3, the DNA is TGCGCCAGCAGCTTTTCTTTCTTTGTTGGGGCTAGCGACACGAATAGTTACGAGCAGTACTTC. This encodes CASSFSFFVGASDTNSYEQYF.

The chain uses TRBV13 and TRBJ2-7; 8 nucleotides agree with TRBD1. CDR3 length: 15 residues. Germline assignment: CDR1 PRHDT and CDR2 FYEKMQ (reference sequence). J gave up 3 bases and V 0 bases, and 4 bases lay outside the gene matches. The CDR3 spells CASSLGQDRVYEQYF. The CDR3 region has the DNA TGTGCCAGCAGCTTAGGCCAGGACAGGGTCTACGAGCAGTACTTC.

This clone was seen a handful of times. The gene calls are TRBV9 and TRBJ1-4; 10 bases match TRBD1. Trimming at V came to 3 bases and at J to 6 bases, leaving 8 bases not matched to a gene. Germline values: CDR1 SGDLS, CDR2 YYNGEE. CDR3 length: 16 amino acids. The CDR3 region is CASSGDRGIPDEKLFF. CDR3 nucleotide sequence: TGTGCCAGCAGCGGGGACAGGGGAATCCCTGATGAAAAACTGTTTTTT.

The chain recombines TRBV7-9 with TRBJ1-5; tentative D call: TRBD1 (5 bases). Germline loops: CDR1 SEHNR, CDR2 FQNEAQ (reference sequence). This CDR3 is built from 15 residues. Trimming shortened V by 5 bases and J by 7 bases, and 18 bases separated the two germline ends. CDR3 region: CASSPAGRAGQPQHF. CDR3 DNA sequence: TGTGCCAGCAGCCCTGCAGGCAGGGCGGGGCAGCCCCAGCATTTT.

This chain connects TRBV5-5 to TRBJ2-7, with 12 positions matching TRBD2. Germline V CDR1 and CDR2: SGHKS, YYEKEE (reference sequence). J was trimmed by 5 bases and V by 5 bases; bases with no gene match: 8. The CDR3 covers 15 residues. CDR3 sequence (DNA): TGTGCCAGCAGTTATCTAGCGGGAGGGGTCCACGAGCAGTACTTC. Its translation: CASSYLAGGVHEQYF.

This clone was picked up one time. The V gene is TRBV28, the J gene TRBJ2-5; possibly TRBD2 for D (5 bases). CDR3 size: 17 residues. Trimming left V 1 base short and J 2 bases short, with 17 bases between. CDR1 and CDR2 (germline): MDHEN, SYDVKM. CDR3 sequence reads: CASSLYTAVGGQETQYF. The CDR3 DNA reads TGTGCCAGCAGTTTATATACCGCGGTCGGCGGGCAAGAGACCCAGTACTTC.

The V gene is TRBV6-1, the J gene TRBJ2-5, with 9 bases lining up with TRBD2. The CDR3 totals 16 residues. The junction had 10 bases not matched to a gene; V was cut back by 3 bases and J by 5 bases. CDR1 and CDR2 (germline): MNHNS, SASEGT. CDR3 residues: CASSDWELAGDETQYF. In nucleotides, the CDR3 is TGTGCCAGCAGTGACTGGGAATTAGCGGGAGACGAGACCCAGTACTTC.

The genes are TRBV30 and TRBJ1-1; D call uncertain. This CDR3 contains 11 residues. V gave up 1 base and J gave up 10 bases, with 10 bases separating them. CDR1 is GTSNPN, CDR2 SVGIG, per germline (reference sequence). This chain's CDR3 is CAWSAGSGAFF. For the CDR3, the DNA is TGTGCCTGGAGTGCGGGGTCCGGAGCTTTCTTT.

V usage is TRBV6-1 and J usage is TRBJ1-2; a possible D gene is TRBD1 (5 bases). There are 13 residues in the CDR3. Germline loops: CDR1 MNHNS, CDR2 SASEGT. V gave up 6 bases and J gave up 5 bases, with 13 bases separating them. The CDR3 DNA is TGTGCCAGCAGGGGCGCAGGGAGGTATGGCTACACCTTC. Residues: CASRGAGRYGYTF.

The rearrangement links TRBV5-1 to TRBJ1-1; D call uncertain. This CDR3 region has 13 residues. Germline-derived CDR1 and CDR2 are SGHRS and YFSETQ. V lost 3 bases to trimming and J lost 1 base, with 7 bases between them. Here the CDR3 DNA reads TGCGCCAGCAGCTCAGACTCGAACACTGAAGCTTTCTTT. This codes for CASSSDSNTEAFF.

The count of this clone is one. V gene TRBV7-2 combines with J gene TRBJ2-7, with 8 positions matching TRBD1. The CDR3 sequence is 14 residues long. The germline gives CDR1 SGHTA, CDR2 FQGNSA. The J segment lost 4 bases and the V segment lost 5 bases, leaving 7 bases of the junction unmatched. Here the CDR3 reads CASSRGQGAYEQYF. The CDR3, as DNA: TGTGCCAGCAGCCGAGGACAGGGCGCGTACGAGCAGTACTTC.

This chain links TRBV4-1 with TRBJ2-2; TRBD1 agrees at 10 bases. The V gene end was trimmed by 1 base and the J gene end by 6 bases; junction bases not matched to a gene: 2. The CDR3 contains 15 residues. Germline V gives CDR1 MGHRA, CDR2 YSYEKL. This CDR3 is CASSQGGTGAGELFF. In DNA form, the CDR3 reads TGCGCCAGCAGCCAAGGCGGGACAGGGGCCGGGGAGCTGTTTTTT.

The CDR3 DNA follows: TGTGCCAGCAGTTTCGCGACAGGGGGCTTATACGAGCAGTACTTC. Translated, it gives CASSFATGGLYEQYF. This sequence joins TRBV27 and TRBJ2-7, with 10 bases that match TRBD1. CDR1 MNHEY and CDR2 SMNVEV come from the germline V gene (reference sequence). The CDR3 is 15 amino acids. Unmatched junction bases numbered 6, after V lost 3 bases and J lost 4 bases.